This TCR beta chain appears in the sequencing data of a study of radiotherapy plus CTLA-4 blockade in lung cancer. In chemo-refractory metastatic non-small-cell lung cancer, patients got ipilimumab CTLA-4 blockade together with focal radiation. Libraries were prepared by immunoSEQ multiplex PCR; TCRdb keeps only in-frame clonotypes and omits some of them. This table has about 100,000 clones, roughly 80% appearing once. Germline V gene sequence: CDR1 MNHEY, CDR2 SMNVEV (reference sequence). The J segment lost 4 bases and the V segment lost 6 bases, leaving 6 bases of the junction unmatched. CDR3 length: 14 amino acids.

The chain links TRBV27 to TRBJ2-7; 10 bases map to TRBD2. The origin of this receptor is a human donor with non-small cell lung cancer who had stable disease on radiotherapy plus ipilimumab. The input for sequencing was peripheral blood, taken from a patient treated with radiotherapy plus ipilimumab. CDR3 loop: CASSRASGSYEQYF. The CDR3 DNA reads TGTGCCAGCAGCCGCGCTAGCGGGAGTTACGAGCAGTACTTC.